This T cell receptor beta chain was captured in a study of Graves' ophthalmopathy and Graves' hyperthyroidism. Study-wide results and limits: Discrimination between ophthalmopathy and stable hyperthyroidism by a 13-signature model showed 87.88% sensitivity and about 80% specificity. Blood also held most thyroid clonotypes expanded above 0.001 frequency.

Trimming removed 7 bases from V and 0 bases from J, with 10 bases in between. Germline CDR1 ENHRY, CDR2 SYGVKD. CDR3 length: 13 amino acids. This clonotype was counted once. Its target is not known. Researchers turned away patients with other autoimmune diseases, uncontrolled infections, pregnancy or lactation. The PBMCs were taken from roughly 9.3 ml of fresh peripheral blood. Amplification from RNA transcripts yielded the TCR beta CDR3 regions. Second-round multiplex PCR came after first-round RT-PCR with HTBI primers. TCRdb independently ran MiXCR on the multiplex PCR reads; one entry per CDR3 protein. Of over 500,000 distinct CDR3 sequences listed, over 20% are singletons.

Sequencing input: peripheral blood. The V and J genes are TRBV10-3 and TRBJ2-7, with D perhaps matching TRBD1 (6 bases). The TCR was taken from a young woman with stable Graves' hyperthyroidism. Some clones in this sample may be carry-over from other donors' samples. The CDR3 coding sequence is TGTGCCATCATCTCGGACAGCTCCTACGAGCAGTACTTC. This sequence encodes CAIISDSSYEQYF.